The T cell receptor beta chain described here comes from a study of cytomegalovirus exposure and HLA in healthy donors. This clone has a handful of counts. Both 60 Vbeta primers and 13 Jbeta primers went into the PCR. Assay used: immunoSEQ multiplex PCR; TCRdb lists only in-frame clones, some missing. Here the sample spans roughly 120,000 clones, 75% to 80% being singletons. Per the germline V gene, CDR1 is MNHNY and CDR2 is SVGAGI (reference sequence). This CDR3 comprises 11 residues. Trimming cost V 4 bases and J 4 bases, with 3 bases left between them. This clonotype was sampled from a middle-aged man in good health and CMV-seronegative. The gene calls are TRBV6-6 and TRBJ2-3; D unresolved. Sequencing input: PBMCs. Here the CDR3 reads CASSLSDTQYF. The CDR3 DNA sequence: TGTGCCAGCAGTTTATCAGATACGCAGTATTTT.